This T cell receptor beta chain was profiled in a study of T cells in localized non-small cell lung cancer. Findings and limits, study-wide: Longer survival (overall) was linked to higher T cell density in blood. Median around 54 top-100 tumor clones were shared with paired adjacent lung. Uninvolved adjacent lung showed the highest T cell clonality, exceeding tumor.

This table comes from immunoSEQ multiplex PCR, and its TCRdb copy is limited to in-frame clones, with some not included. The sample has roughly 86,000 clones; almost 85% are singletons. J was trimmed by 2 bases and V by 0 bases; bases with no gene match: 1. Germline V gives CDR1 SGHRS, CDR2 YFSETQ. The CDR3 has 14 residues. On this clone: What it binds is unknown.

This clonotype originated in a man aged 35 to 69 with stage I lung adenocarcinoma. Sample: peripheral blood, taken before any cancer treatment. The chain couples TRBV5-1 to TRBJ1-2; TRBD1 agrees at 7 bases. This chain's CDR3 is CASSLATGNYGYTF. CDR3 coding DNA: TGCGCCAGCAGCTTGGCGACAGGGAACTATGGCTACACCTTC.